This T cell receptor beta chain was captured in a study of cytomegalovirus exposure and HLA in healthy donors. Study at large: An earlier analysis found around 100 million unique TCR beta sequences from about 190 million T cells.

The primer mix had 60 Vbeta and 13 Jbeta primers. Sequencing was performed with immunoSEQ multiplex PCR; in TCRdb, only in-frame clones are kept and a portion is missing. The repertoire holds 140,000 to 150,000 clones, 76% seen once, with 1.5% to 2% in the top ten. This clone was picked up one time. The junction had 2 bases not matched to a gene; V was cut back by 0 bases and J by 6 bases. The CDR3 runs 15 residues. Germline lookup yields CDR1 MNHNY and CDR2 SVGAGI (reference sequence). Material: PBMCs. The chain links TRBV6-6 to TRBJ1-2; 12 bases match TRBD1. The TCR originated in a woman in her 40s in good health and CMV-seronegative. CDR3: CASSYSGTGGDGYTF. For the CDR3, the DNA is TGTGCCAGCAGTTACTCGGGGACAGGGGGCGATGGCTACACCTTC.